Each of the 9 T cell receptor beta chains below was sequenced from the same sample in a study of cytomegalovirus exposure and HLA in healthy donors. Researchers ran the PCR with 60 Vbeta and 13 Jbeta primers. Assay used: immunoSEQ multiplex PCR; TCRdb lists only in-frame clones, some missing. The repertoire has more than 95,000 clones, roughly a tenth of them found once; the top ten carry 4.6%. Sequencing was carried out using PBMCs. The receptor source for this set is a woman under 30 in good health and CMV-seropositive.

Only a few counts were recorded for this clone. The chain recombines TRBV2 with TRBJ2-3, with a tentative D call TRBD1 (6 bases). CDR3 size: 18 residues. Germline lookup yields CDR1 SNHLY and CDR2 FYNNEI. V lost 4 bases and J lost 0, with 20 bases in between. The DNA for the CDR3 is TGTGCCAGCAGTGCACAGGGAACGTACACCGCTAGCACAGATACGCAGTATTTT. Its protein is CASSAQGTYTASTDTQYF.

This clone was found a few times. The CDR3 sequence: CASSPPGLAVEQFF. The CDR3 region has the DNA TGTGCCAGCAGTCCGCCGGGACTAGCTGTTGAGCAGTTCTTC. The V and J genes are TRBV27 and TRBJ2-1; 9 nucleotides agree with TRBD2. There are 14 residues in the CDR3. Germline CDR1 and CDR2: MNHEY and SMNVEV (reference sequence). V lost 5 bases to trimming and J lost 9 bases; unmatched junction nucleotides: 8.

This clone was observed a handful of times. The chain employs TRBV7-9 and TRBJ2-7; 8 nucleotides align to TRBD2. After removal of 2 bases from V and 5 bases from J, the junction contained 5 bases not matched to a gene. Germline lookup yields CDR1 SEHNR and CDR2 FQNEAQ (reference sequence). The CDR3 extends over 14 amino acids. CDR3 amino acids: CASSLMTSVNEQYF. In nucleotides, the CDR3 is TGTGCCAGCAGCTTAATGACTAGCGTAAACGAGCAGTACTTC.

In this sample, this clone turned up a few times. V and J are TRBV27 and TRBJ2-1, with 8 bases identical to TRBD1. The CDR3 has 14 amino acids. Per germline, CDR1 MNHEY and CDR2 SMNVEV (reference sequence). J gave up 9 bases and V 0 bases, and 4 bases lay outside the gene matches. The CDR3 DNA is TGTGCCAGCAGTTTATCGACACAGGGGGGTGAGCAGTTCTTC. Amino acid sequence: CASSLSTQGGEQFF.

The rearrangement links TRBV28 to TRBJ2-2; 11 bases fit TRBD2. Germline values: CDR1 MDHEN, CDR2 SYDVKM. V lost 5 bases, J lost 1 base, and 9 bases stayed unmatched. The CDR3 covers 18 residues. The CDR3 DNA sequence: TGTGCCAGCAGTACAAACGGACTAGCGGGTCTGAACACCGGGGAGCTGTTTTTT. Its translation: CASSTNGLAGLNTGELFF.

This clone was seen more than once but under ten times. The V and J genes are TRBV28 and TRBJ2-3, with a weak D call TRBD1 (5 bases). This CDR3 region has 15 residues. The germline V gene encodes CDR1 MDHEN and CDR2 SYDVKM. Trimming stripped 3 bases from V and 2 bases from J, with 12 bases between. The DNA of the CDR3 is TGTGCCAGCAGTTTTTCGATGGGGCCCACAGATACGCAGTATTTT. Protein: CASSFSMGPTDTQYF.

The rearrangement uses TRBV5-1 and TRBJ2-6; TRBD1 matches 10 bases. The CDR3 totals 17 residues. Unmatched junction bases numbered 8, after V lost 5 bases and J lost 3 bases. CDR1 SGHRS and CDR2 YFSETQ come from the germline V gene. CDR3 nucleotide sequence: TGCGCCAGCAGAACAGGACAGGGGGTAGGTGGGGCCAACGTCCTGACTTTC. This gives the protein CASRTGQGVGGANVLTF.

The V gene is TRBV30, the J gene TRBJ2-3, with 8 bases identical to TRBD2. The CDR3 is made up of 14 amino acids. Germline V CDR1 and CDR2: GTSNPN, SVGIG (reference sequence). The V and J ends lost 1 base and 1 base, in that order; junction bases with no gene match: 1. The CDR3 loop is CAWSAAGGTDTQYF. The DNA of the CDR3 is TGTGCCTGGAGTGCAGCGGGGGGCACAGATACGCAGTATTTT.

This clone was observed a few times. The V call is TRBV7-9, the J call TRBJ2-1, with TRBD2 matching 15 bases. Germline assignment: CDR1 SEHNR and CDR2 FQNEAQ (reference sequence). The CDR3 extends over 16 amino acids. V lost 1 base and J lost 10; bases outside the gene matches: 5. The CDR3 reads CASSLDGLAGGGEQFF. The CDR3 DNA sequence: TGTGCCAGCAGCTTAGATGGACTAGCGGGAGGGGGAGAGCAGTTCTTC.